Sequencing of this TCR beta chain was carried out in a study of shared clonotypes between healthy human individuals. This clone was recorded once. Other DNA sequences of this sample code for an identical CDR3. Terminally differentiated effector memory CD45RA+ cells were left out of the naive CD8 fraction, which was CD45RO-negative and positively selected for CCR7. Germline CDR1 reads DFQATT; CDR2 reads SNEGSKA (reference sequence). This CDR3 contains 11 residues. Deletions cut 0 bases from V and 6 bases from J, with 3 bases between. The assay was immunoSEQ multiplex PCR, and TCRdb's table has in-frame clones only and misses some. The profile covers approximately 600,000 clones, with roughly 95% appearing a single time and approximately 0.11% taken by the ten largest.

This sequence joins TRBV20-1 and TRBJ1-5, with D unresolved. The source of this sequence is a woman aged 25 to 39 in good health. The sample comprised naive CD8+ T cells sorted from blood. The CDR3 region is CSARDGQPQHF. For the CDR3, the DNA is TGCAGTGCTAGAGATGGTCAGCCCCAGCATTTT.